The 13 T cell receptor beta chains given below trace back to one sample, sequenced in a study of blood T cell repertoires in COVID-19. Here immunoSEQ multiplex PCR was the method, and the copy in TCRdb shows in-frame clones only, minus some. The sample lists more than 85,000 clones; around nine tenths were seen once. The specimen sequenced was peripheral blood. The origin of the receptors is a man aged 55 to 70 with acute or convalescent COVID-19.

V gene TRBV7-3 combines with J gene TRBJ1-2; D is undetermined. The CDR3 extends over 14 amino acids. The germline V gene has CDR1 SGHTA and CDR2 FQGTGA. The V gene lost 1 base and the J gene lost 1 base, with 7 bases spanning the gap. CDR3 protein: CASSLSRGNYGYTF. In DNA form, the CDR3 reads TGTGCCAGCAGCTTAAGCCGGGGTAACTATGGCTACACCTTC.

The chain is built from TRBV11-3 and TRBJ1-4; tentatively, D is TRBD1 (5 bases). The CDR3 totals 17 residues. Trimming took 5 bases from V and 5 from J, leaving 21 bases between them. CDR1 SGHNT and CDR2 YENEEA come from the germline V gene. The CDR3 reads CASSQIDSLLSNEKLFF. The CDR3 region has the DNA TGTGCCAGCAGCCAAATAGACAGCCTCCTATCCAATGAAAAACTGTTTTTT. The full variable domain, in which reference TRBV11-3 and TRBJ1-4 provide the parts outside the CDR3, is EAGVVQSPRYKIIEKKQPVAFWCNPISGHNTLYWYLQNLGQGPELLIRYENEEAVDDSQLPKDRFSAERLKGVDSTLKIQPAELGDSAVYLCASSQIDSLLSNEKLFFGSGTQLSVL.

The rearrangement joins TRBV19 to TRBJ2-2, with D uncertain. The CDR3 is 14 amino acids. Germline CDR1 LNHDA, CDR2 SQIVND (reference sequence). With 1 base removed from V and 5 bases from J, the gap between germline ends came to 8 bases. This chain's CDR3 is CASSIATETGELFF. DNA of the CDR3: TGTGCCAGTAGTATAGCGACGGAGACCGGGGAGCTGTTTTTT.

This chain connects TRBV4-3 to TRBJ1-2; tentative D call: TRBD1 (6 bases). From germline, CDR1 is LGHNA and CDR2 YSLEER. CDR3 size: 16 residues. V lost 1 base, J lost 5 bases, and 17 bases lay in between. CDR3 loop: CASSQVLGGGVYGYTF. CDR3 nucleotide sequence: TGCGCCAGCAGCCAAGTTTTAGGAGGGGGGGTGTATGGCTACACCTTC.

This clone was recorded once. The chain combines TRBV2 with TRBJ2-6, with D possibly TRBD1 on 5 matching bases. Deletions cut 6 bases from V and 2 bases from J, with 17 bases between. Germline CDR1 SNHLY, CDR2 FYNNEI. The CDR3 runs 17 residues. The DNA for the CDR3 is TGTGCCAGCAGCGACAGACCTGGGGTCACTGGGGCCAACGTCCTGACTTTC. Its translation is CASSDRPGVTGANVLTF.

The chain employs TRBV20-1 and TRBJ1-1; D gene uncertain. The CDR3 consists of 15 residues. The V gene's germline CDR1 is DFQATT and CDR2 SNEGSKA (reference sequence). V was cut by 3 bases and J by 4 bases, with 18 bases left in between. The CDR3 DNA reads as TGCAGTGCTAGTAAATTGGAGGCCATGAGCACTGAAGCTTTCTTT. Protein: CSASKLEAMSTEAFF.

V gene TRBV28 combines with J gene TRBJ1-4; D is possibly TRBD1 (6 bases). This CDR3 is 15 amino acids long. The germline V gene has CDR1 MDHEN and CDR2 SYDVKM. V was clipped by 6 bases and J by 8 bases, with 19 bases between them. The CDR3 region has the DNA TGTGCCAGCAGCTACTCCGGGACACAGCCCGAAAAACTGTTTTTT. It specifies CASSYSGTQPEKLFF. The whole variable domain, filled in from reference TRBV28 and TRBJ1-4, reads DVKVTQSSRYLVKRTGEKVFLECVQDMDHENMFWYRQDPGLGLRLIYFSYDVKMKEKGDIPEGYSVSREKKERFSLILESASTNQTSMYLCASSYSGTQPEKLFFGSGTQLSVL.

The rearrangement joins TRBV5-1 to TRBJ1-1, with D maybe TRBD1 (5 bases). Germline V CDR1 and CDR2: SGHRS, YFSETQ. V was trimmed by 3 bases and J by 5 bases, leaving 11 bases between them. This CDR3 contains 13 residues. CDR3 nucleotide sequence: TGCGCCAGCAGCTCACAGGTTAGAACTGAAGCTTTCTTT. It yields the protein CASSSQVRTEAFF.

The chain has TRBV19 and TRBJ1-1; possible D gene TRBD1, 6 bases. Germline values: CDR1 LNHDA, CDR2 SQIVND (reference sequence). This CDR3 comprises 13 residues. V lost 6 bases to trimming and J lost 1 base, with 9 bases between them. CDR3 region: CASRLQGNTEAFF. In DNA form, the CDR3 reads TGTGCCAGTAGGCTACAGGGGAACACTGAAGCTTTCTTT.

The chain carries TRBV9 and TRBJ2-5; weak D call: TRBD2 (6 bases). CDR1 SGDLS and CDR2 YYNGEE come from the germline V gene. The CDR3 has 14 residues. V shed 4 bases and J shed 4 bases, with 14 bases lying between them. The CDR3 DNA is TGTGCCAGCAGCCTGGGACTGCTCGGAGAGACCCAGTACTTC. Encoded protein: CASSLGLLGETQYF. Looking up the rest from reference TRBV9 and TRBJ2-5 gives the full variable domain: DSGVTQTPKHLITATGQRVTLRCSPRSGDLSVYWYQQSLDQGLQFLIQYYNGEERAKGNILERFSAQQFPDLHSELNLSSLELGDSALYFCASSLGLLGETQYFGPGTRLLVL.

The rearrangement joins TRBV18 to TRBJ2-7; 10 nucleotides align to TRBD1. V lost 4 bases to trimming and J lost 6 bases; unmatched junction nucleotides: 9. The CDR3 has 15 residues. Germline CDR1 is KGHSH and CDR2 is LQKENI. The chain's CDR3 is CASSRTGTGDAEQYF. Here the CDR3 DNA reads TGTGCCAGCTCACGTACGGGGACAGGGGACGCCGAGCAGTACTTC.

The chain has TRBV2 and TRBJ2-7, with 7 bases fitting TRBD2. The J segment lost 5 bases and the V segment lost 8 bases, leaving 9 bases of the junction unmatched. From germline, CDR1 is SNHLY and CDR2 FYNNEI. CDR3 length: 13 amino acids. DNA of the CDR3: TGTGCCAGCTGGCGCGGGAGTATCGACGAGCAGTACTTC. Encoded protein: CASWRGSIDEQYF.

The chain couples TRBV28 to TRBJ1-5; D perhaps matches TRBD1 (6 bases). CDR3 length: 15 residues. The germline CDR1 and CDR2 sequences are MDHEN and SYDVKM. Trimming removed 4 bases from V and 0 bases from J, with 10 bases in between. In nucleotides, the CDR3 is TGTGCCAGCAGTTCACAGGGTGGTAGCAATCAGCCCCAGCATTTT. This codes for CASSSQGGSNQPQHF. Based on the CDR3 plus reference TRBV28 and TRBJ1-5, the full variable domain is DVKVTQSSRYLVKRTGEKVFLECVQDMDHENMFWYRQDPGLGLRLIYFSYDVKMKEKGDIPEGYSVSREKKERFSLILESASTNQTSMYLCASSSQGGSNQPQHFGDGTRLSIL.